This TCR beta chain is drawn from a study of T cell responses to AZD1222 COVID-19 vaccine. Across the study: Pooling covered second doses at about 4 or about 12 weeks.

Study-level points and caveats: After two AZD1222 doses, spike-specific TCR breadth and depth rose versus day 0. Females made up more of the donors, who were largely white British, and clonal diversity may have come out too low.

The method was immunoSEQ multiplex PCR; TCRdb's version includes in-frame clones alone and lacks a portion of them. The sample has 90,000 to 120,000 clones; about 83% are singletons. To note about this clone: The target antigen is unknown.

This CDR3 has 14 residues. Trimming removed 2 bases from V and 3 bases from J, with 10 bases in between. The germline V gene has CDR1 MGHDK and CDR2 SYGVNS. This clonotype was sampled from an adult in good health. The sequenced sample was peripheral blood, obtained on day 0 of AZD1222 vaccination. This rearrangement joins TRBV25-1 to TRBJ1-2; D unclear. CDR3 bases: TGTGCCAGCAGTGAAGTGGGGAGTGACTATGGCTACACCTTC. Its translation is CASSEVGSDYGYTF.